The 27 T cell receptor beta chains reported below all come from one sample, sequenced in a study of response to subunit inactivated influenza vaccine. TCRdb re-called the RT-PCR reads through MiXCR, storing one row per CDR3 protein. The table shows approximately 700,000 distinct CDR3 sequences, with around 13% occurring only once. The material was PBMCs from blood, obtained 14 to 15 days before vaccination. These receptors all stem from a man aged 45 to 65 who received an inactivated influenza vaccine.

This clonotype has a handful of counts. The chain employs TRBV6-2 or TRBV6-3 and TRBJ2-5; D remains ambiguous. The V end lost 1 base, the J end lost 3 bases, and 12 bases lay between the germline ends. Germline CDR1 is MNHEY and CDR2 is SVGEGT. The CDR3 runs 15 residues. This chain's CDR3 is CASSYYFSLEETQYF. CDR3 DNA: TGTGCCAGCAGTTACTATTTCTCCCTGGAAGAGACCCAGTACTTC.

This clonotype has a handful of counts. The chain recombines TRBV30 with TRBJ2-7; TRBD1 might be the D (6 bases). Trimming cost V 7 bases and J 0 bases, with 7 bases left between them. In germline, CDR1 is GTSNPN, CDR2 SVGIG (reference sequence). The CDR3 covers 11 residues. CDR3: CALDSSYEQYF. In nucleotides, the CDR3 is TGTGCCTTGGACAGCTCCTACGAGCAGTACTTC.

In this sample, this clonotype turned up a few times. This chain connects TRBV5-1 to TRBJ2-2, with D perhaps TRBD1 (6 bases). V lost 0 bases and J 6 bases, leaving 12 bases between the germline ends. The CDR3 sequence is 15 residues long. CDR1 is SGHRS and CDR2 is YFSETQ in the germline V gene. In DNA form, the CDR3 reads TGCGCCAGCAGCTTGGGGAACAGGGACCCCGGGGAGCTGTTTTTT. It specifies CASSLGNRDPGELFF. The whole variable domain, remainder taken from reference TRBV5-1 and TRBJ2-2, is KAGVTQTPRYLIKTRGQQVTLSCSPISGHRSVSWYQQTPGQGLQFLFEYFSETQRNKGNFPGRFSGRQFSNSRSEMNVSTLELGDSALYLCASSLGNRDPGELFFGEGSRLTVL.

This clonotype was observed many times. The gene calls are TRBV11-2 and TRBJ2-1; D possibly corresponds to TRBD2 (5 bases). Germline lookup yields CDR1 SGHAT and CDR2 FQNNGV. CDR3 length: 15 residues. V lost 4 bases and J 0 bases, leaving 10 bases between the germline ends. The CDR3 spells CASSYTAGSYNEQFF. CDR3 DNA sequence: TGTGCCAGCAGCTACACTGCGGGCTCCTACAATGAGCAGTTCTTC.

The J gene is TRBJ2-3, the V gene TRBV4-2; 7 positions agree with TRBD1. In germline, CDR1 is LGHNA, CDR2 YNFKEQ. The CDR3 length is 17 residues. With V trimmed by 3 bases and J by 5 bases, 14 bases remained unmatched. The CDR3 DNA reads as TGTGCCAGCAGCCACGAAGTTCGGACAGGAGGTATAGATACGCAGTATTTT. Translation gives CASSHEVRTGGIDTQYF.

This clonotype was counted a few times. This chain joins TRBV7-2 and TRBJ1-2; 7 nucleotides align to TRBD1. CDR1 and CDR2 from the germline V gene are SGHTA and FQGNSA. The CDR3 is 13 residues long. J lost 8 bases, V lost 3 bases, and 6 bases had no gene match. The CDR3 DNA is TGTGCCAGCAGCTTCGTGAGGGGACAGGGCTACACCTTC. This encodes CASSFVRGQGYTF.

This clonotype was detected only a few times. V is TRBV29-1 and J is TRBJ2-5; TRBD1 might be the D (6 bases). Germline V CDR1 and CDR2: SQVTM, ANQGSEA. V lost 7 bases to trimming and J lost 5 bases, with 20 bases between them. The length of the CDR3 is 14 residues. CDR3: CSGSRRTGFETQYF. CDR3 bases: TGCAGCGGTTCCCGCCGAACAGGGTTCGAGACCCAGTACTTC. The full variable domain, rest sourced from reference TRBV29-1 and TRBJ2-5, is SAVISQKPSRDICQRGTSLTIQCQVDSQVTMMFWYRQQPGQSLTLIATANQGSEATYESGFVIDKFPISRPNLTFSTLTVSNMSPEDSSIYLCSGSRRTGFETQYFGPGTRLLVL.

This clonotype was counted a few times. The V and J genes are TRBV20-1 and TRBJ2-1; 8 bases agree with TRBD2. There are 11 residues in the CDR3. In germline, CDR1 is DFQATT, CDR2 SNEGSKA (reference sequence). V dropped 3 bases and J dropped 8; count of bases not matched to a gene: 0. In nucleotides, the CDR3 is TGCAGTGCTAGCGGGGGGGATGAGCAGTTCTTC. Amino acid sequence: CSASGGDEQFF.

The chain joins TRBV20-1 to TRBJ2-7; the match to TRBD2 covers 8 bases. CDR3 length: 14 residues. Germline CDR1 reads DFQATT; CDR2 reads SNEGSKA (reference sequence). V shed 1 base and J 4 bases; nucleotides not matched to a gene: 6. The CDR3 DNA reads as TGCAGTGCTAGAGCCGGACTAGCAAGATACGAGCAGTACTTC. This gives the protein CSARAGLARYEQYF.

CDR3 amino acids: CASSLALDGTQYF. The CDR3, as DNA: TGTGCCAGCAGCTTGGCTCTAGATGGGACCCAGTACTTC. The chain recombines TRBV5-5 with TRBJ2-5; D remains ambiguous. Germline CDR1 reads SGHKS; CDR2 reads YYEKEE (reference sequence). This CDR3 contains 13 residues. The V end lost 0 bases, the J end lost 7 bases, and 10 bases lay between the germline ends.

This chain joins TRBV27 and TRBJ2-5; possibly TRBD1 for D (6 bases). The V gene lost 5 bases and the J gene lost 5 bases, with 21 bases spanning the gap. The CDR3 contains 16 residues. Germline CDR1 and CDR2: MNHEY and SMNVEV (reference sequence). This chain's CDR3 is CASSAVGHYTGETQYF. The DNA for the CDR3 is TGTGCCAGCAGTGCGGTGGGACATTACACCGGGGAGACCCAGTACTTC.

This clonotype has only a few counts. This chain links TRBV7-9 with TRBJ2-3; D not resolved. Germline V gene sequence: CDR1 SEHNR, CDR2 FQNEAQ (reference sequence). Trimming left V 4 bases short and J 4 bases short, with 18 bases between. The CDR3 runs 16 residues. CDR3 nucleotides: TGTGCCAGCAGCTCCGATTTTGTGGGGTTGGCAGATACGCAGTATTTT. Translation gives CASSSDFVGLADTQYF.

This chain links TRBV7-2 with TRBJ1-4; no firm D call. The CDR3 is 13 residues long. The germline CDR1 and CDR2 sequences are SGHTA and FQGNSA. Trimming removed 10 bases from V and 4 bases from J, with 13 bases in between. The CDR3 sequence: CATARGNNEKLFF. In DNA, the CDR3 is TGTGCCACCGCGCGGGGTAATAATGAAAAACTGTTTTTT. Complete variable domain (other parts from reference TRBV7-2 and TRBJ1-4): GAGVSQSPSNKVTEKGKDVELRCDPISGHTALYWYRQSLGQGLEFLIYFQGNSAPDKSGLPSDRFSAERTGGSVSTLTIQRTQQEDSAVYLCATARGNNEKLFFGSGTQLSVL.

This clonotype was observed a few times. V and J are TRBV6-5 and TRBJ2-2; D not resolved. Trimming left V 2 bases short and J 6 bases short, with 4 bases between. This CDR3 region has 12 residues. Germline CDR1 reads MNHEY; CDR2 reads SVGAGI. The CDR3 coding sequence is TGTGCCAGCAGTTACCGTGCCGGGGAGCTGTTTTTT. Translation: CASSYRAGELFF.

This clonotype was seen many times. The chain joins TRBV2 to TRBJ2-2; 12 bases line up with TRBD2. Germline-derived CDR1 and CDR2 are SNHLY and FYNNEI. This CDR3 comprises 17 residues. The trim removed 3 bases at V and 6 bases at J, leaving 8 bases unmatched. Written as DNA, the CDR3 is TGTGCCAGCAGTGATGGCCGACTAGCGGGAGTTGCCGGGGAGCTGTTTTTT. Encoded protein: CASSDGRLAGVAGELFF. Variable domain in full (rest from reference TRBV2 and TRBJ2-2): EPEVTQTPSHQVTQMGQEVILRCVPISNHLYFYWYRQILGQKVEFLVSFYNNEISEKSEIFDDQFSVERPDGSNFTLKIRSTKLEDSAMYFCASSDGRLAGVAGELFFGEGSRLTVL.

This clonotype occurred a few times. The chain has TRBV7-2 and TRBJ2-7; D is undetermined. V lost 6 bases and J lost 4, with 16 bases in between. The length of the CDR3 is 14 residues. Looked up from germline, CDR1 is SGHTA and CDR2 is FQGNSA. The CDR3 nucleotides read TGTGCCAGCAGTCTAGGGCTTGAAGGGTACGAGCAGTACTTC. Amino acid sequence: CASSLGLEGYEQYF.

In its sample, this clonotype was seen a few times. The rearrangement links TRBV5-1 to TRBJ2-3; 15 positions agree with TRBD2. With 5 bases clipped from V and 6 bases from J, the junction kept 7 bases outside the gene matches. Germline lookup yields CDR1 SGHRS and CDR2 YFSETQ. This CDR3 is built from 16 residues. The CDR3 loop is CASSWGTSGGSDTQYF. CDR3 nucleotide sequence: TGCGCCAGCAGTTGGGGGACTAGCGGGGGGTCTGATACGCAGTATTTT.

The chain employs TRBV9 and TRBJ1-1, with D possibly matching TRBD1 (5 bases). The V end was cut by 2 bases, the J end by 1 base, with 12 bases between. The CDR3 spans 15 residues. Germline V CDR1 and CDR2: SGDLS, YYNGEE. The CDR3 here is CASSVSGLGNTEAFF. As DNA, the CDR3 is TGTGCCAGCAGCGTTTCAGGGTTAGGGAACACTGAAGCTTTCTTT.

This clonotype came up a few times. J is TRBJ2-1 and V is TRBV7-9; possibly TRBD2 for D (6 bases). V was pared by 5 bases and J by 6 bases, with 17 bases between. The CDR3 extends over 15 amino acids. CDR1 and CDR2 (germline): SEHNR, FQNEAQ (reference sequence). The CDR3 is CASSILSQEGNEQFF. CDR3 nucleotides: TGTGCCAGCAGCATCCTATCCCAGGAGGGCAATGAGCAGTTCTTC.

There are a few counts of this clonotype. The chain combines TRBV6-2 or TRBV6-3 with TRBJ2-6, with D perhaps being TRBD1 or TRBD2 (5 bases each). The CDR3 has 14 amino acids. Trimming took off 4 bases at V and 15 bases at J, with 19 bases between the two ends. From germline, CDR1 is MNHEY and CDR2 SVGEGT. CDR3 sequence: CASSSSGTHTDLTF. CDR3 sequence (DNA): TGTGCCAGCAGTTCCTCCGGGACCCACACAGACCTGACTTTC.

The chain carries TRBV7-8 and TRBJ2-3; 7 bases fit TRBD2. From germline, CDR1 is SGHVS and CDR2 FQNEAQ. This CDR3 has 14 amino acids. V lost 8 bases to trimming and J lost 0 bases; unmatched junction nucleotides: 5. The CDR3 DNA sequence: TGTGCCAGCCTCAGCGGGATTAGCACAGATACGCAGTATTTT. Translation: CASLSGISTDTQYF.

The chain employs TRBV5-1 and TRBJ2-1; D gene ambiguous. CDR3 length: 15 residues. Looked up from germline, CDR1 is SGHRS and CDR2 is YFSETQ. Trimming removed 4 bases from V and 9 bases from J, with 20 bases in between. CDR3 sequence: CASSPGHLMGIEQFF. DNA for the CDR3: TGCGCCAGCAGCCCAGGCCACCTCATGGGGATTGAGCAGTTCTTC. The entire variable domain, with the rest obtained from reference TRBV5-1 and TRBJ2-1, is as follows: KAGVTQTPRYLIKTRGQQVTLSCSPISGHRSVSWYQQTPGQGLQFLFEYFSETQRNKGNFPGRFSGRQFSNSRSEMNVSTLELGDSALYLCASSPGHLMGIEQFFGPGTRLTVL.

V usage is TRBV7-9 and J usage is TRBJ1-4; 9 bases align to TRBD1. V trimming: 5 bases; J trimming: 7 bases; junction bases outside the gene matches: 8. Germline loops: CDR1 SEHNR, CDR2 FQNEAQ (reference sequence). This CDR3 has 15 residues. In nucleotides, the CDR3 is TGTGCCAGCAGCCTACAGGGGGCAGCGGGTGAAAAACTGTTTTTT. This gives the protein CASSLQGAAGEKLFF.

The chain employs TRBV20-1 and TRBJ1-2; 8 bases fit TRBD1. The CDR3 consists of 14 residues. Trimming took 6 bases from V and 4 from J; bases not matched to a gene: 10. The germline gives CDR1 DFQATT, CDR2 SNEGSKA (reference sequence). The chain's CDR3 is CSARPGQAIYGYTF. CDR3 DNA sequence: TGCAGTGCAAGGCCGGGACAGGCAATCTATGGCTACACCTTC.

The chain employs TRBV4-3 and TRBJ1-1; D is unresolved. Germline CDR1 reads LGHNA; CDR2 reads YSLEER. V was cut by 0 bases and J by 8 bases, with 13 bases left in between. The CDR3 is 14 residues long. In DNA, the CDR3 is TGCGCCAGCAGCCAAGATCGAAGGGCTCTAGAAGCTTTCTTT. It encodes CASSQDRRALEAFF.

V and J are TRBV20-1 and TRBJ2-1; D unresolved. The CDR3 covers 14 residues. Per germline, CDR1 DFQATT and CDR2 SNEGSKA (reference sequence). Trimming took off 0 bases at V and 1 base at J, with 7 bases between the two ends. The CDR3 reads CSARDVRSYNEQFF. The CDR3 DNA is TGCAGTGCTAGAGATGTGCGGTCCTACAATGAGCAGTTCTTC.

The CDR3 DNA is TGTGCCAGCAAGAAGCTGAACACCGGGGAGCTGTTTTTT. Protein product: CASKKLNTGELFF. This chain links TRBV2 with TRBJ2-2; D is ambiguous. Germline V gene data show CDR1 as SNHLY and CDR2 as FYNNEI. Trimming took off 7 bases at V and 1 base at J, with 7 bases between the two ends. CDR3 length: 13 amino acids.